These 26 T cell receptor beta chains were sequenced from one sample in a study of blood T cells in healthy people across ages. Alongside a J-beta primer mix, a sample-barcoded 5' primer served in a second PCR lasting roughly 6 to 11 cycles. TCRdb ran MiXCR on the 5' RACE reads and lists one entry per CDR3 protein. Of 1,500,000 or so distinct CDR3 sequences listed, under 55% are singletons. Material for sequencing was blood. The source is a woman aged 18-30 years in good health.

The genes are TRBV29-1 and TRBJ2-1; D is uncertain. V was pared by 0 bases and J by 6 bases, with 18 bases between. Germline CDR1 is SQVTM and CDR2 is ANQGSEA. The CDR3 is 16 amino acids. The CDR3 bases are TGCAGCGTTGAAGATCTGGTAGGTAAAATGTCCAATGAGCAGTTCTTC. Residues: CSVEDLVGKMSNEQFF.

The chain is built from TRBV27 and TRBJ2-7; 7 bases are a match to TRBD1. The CDR3 spans 15 residues. Germline V CDR1 and CDR2: MNHEY, SMNVEV (reference sequence). The ends lost 8 bases at V and 3 bases at J; junction bases unmatched: 13. The chain's CDR3 is CASSPQGQTYYEQYF. The CDR3 nucleotides read TGTGCCAGCTCACCCCAGGGACAGACGTACTACGAGCAGTACTTC.

Only a few counts were recorded for this clonotype. At one end the junction does not follow the germline gene, possibly because of a read error. The chain combines TRBV18 with TRBJ1-4; weak D call: TRBD1 (5 bases). Germline assignment: CDR1 KGHSH and CDR2 LQKENI. This CDR3 has 14 residues. CDR3 residues: CASSPQEGNEKLFF. The CDR3 coding sequence is TGTGCCAGCTCGCCACAGGAGGGAAATGAAAAACTGTTTTTT.

The chain links TRBV20-1 to TRBJ2-1, with 14 positions matching TRBD2. The CDR3 extends over 15 amino acids. Germline V gene data show CDR1 as DFQATT and CDR2 as SNEGSKA (reference sequence). After removal of 6 bases from V and 7 bases from J, the junction contained 8 bases not matched to a gene. The CDR3 bases are TGCAGTGCGGACTGGACTAGCGGGAGGTTTAATGAGCAGTTCTTC. Translation: CSADWTSGRFNEQFF.

The rearrangement links TRBV20-1 to TRBJ2-1; D call uncertain. The J call may be incorrect, as the DNA end agrees better with TRBJ2-7. This CDR3 is 15 amino acids long. From germline, CDR1 is DFQATT and CDR2 SNEGSKA (reference sequence). The DNA of the CDR3 is TGCAGTGCTAGAGATCCAGGAAACTCCTACAATGAGCAGTACTTC. Translated: CSARDPGNSYNEQYF.

To note about this clonotype: At one of its ends the junction is not consistent with the germline gene, which may arise from a read error. The rearrangement links TRBV12-3 or TRBV12-4 to TRBJ2-3; D uncertain. CDR3 length equals 19 residues. The CDR3 protein is CASSFRYWRQTSRADTEYF. CDR3 sequence (DNA): TGTGCCAGCAGTTTTAGGTACTGGCGGCAGACCTCTAGAGCAGATACGGAGTATTTT.

CDR3 DNA: TGTGCCAGCAGCTCTAGGGTCGCGGGATACACAGATACGCAGTATTTT. It yields the protein CASSSRVAGYTDTQYF. The chain recombines TRBV7-2 with TRBJ2-3, with D possibly being TRBD2 (6 bases). The CDR3 has 16 residues. Trimming shortened V by 4 bases and J by 2 bases, and 16 bases separated the two germline ends. Germline loops: CDR1 SGHTA, CDR2 FQGNSA.

V gene TRBV12-3 or TRBV12-4 combines with J gene TRBJ2-1, with a tentative D call TRBD2 (6 bases). This CDR3 comprises 16 residues. Between the trimmed V and J ends, which lost 5 bases and 0 bases, there was a span of 14 bases. CDR3: CASSPQEGFSYNEQFF. DNA for the CDR3: TGTGCCAGCAGTCCACAGGAGGGGTTCTCCTACAATGAGCAGTTCTTC.

This sequence joins TRBV15 and TRBJ2-2; D possibly corresponds to TRBD1 (6 bases). Germline V gene lookup returns CDR1 LNHNV and CDR2 YYDKDF (reference sequence). V gave up 4 bases and J gave up 7 bases, with 13 bases separating them. CDR3 length: 14 residues. CDR3: CATSTTGNYGELFF. CDR3 DNA sequence: TGTGCCACCAGCACCACAGGGAATTACGGGGAGCTGTTTTTT.

V is TRBV27 and J is TRBJ2-5; D is possibly TRBD2 (5 bases). Trimming pared 5 bases from V and 2 bases from J, leaving 18 bases between. CDR1 is MNHEY and CDR2 is SMNVEV in the germline V gene (reference sequence). The CDR3 runs to 16 residues. CDR3 sequence: CASSRLAGLGQETQYF. The CDR3 DNA reads as TGTGCCAGCAGTCGCCTTGCGGGCCTAGGACAAGAGACCCAGTACTTC.

This clonotype was counted many times. The V and J genes are TRBV6-2 or TRBV6-3 and TRBJ1-5, with no clear D. The V and J ends lost 2 bases and 4 bases respectively, with 9 bases between them. Germline lookup yields CDR1 MNHEY and CDR2 SVGEGT. CDR3 size: 14 residues. CDR3 region: CASSYVSENQPQHF. In nucleotides, the CDR3 is TGTGCCAGCAGTTACGTCTCGGAGAATCAGCCCCAGCATTTT.

V gene TRBV20-1 combines with J gene TRBJ1-3; no firm D call. V lost 4 bases, J lost 0 bases, and 10 bases lay in between. The CDR3 runs 14 residues. Per the germline V gene, CDR1 is DFQATT and CDR2 is SNEGSKA (reference sequence). The CDR3 DNA reads TGCAGTGCTATAAACACCAACTCTGGAAACACCATATATTTT. Its protein product is CSAINTNSGNTIYF.

This clonotype was observed a handful of times. V is TRBV28 and J is TRBJ2-3; TRBD2 is a possible D gene (6 bases). The CDR3 has 16 residues. The ends were cut back, 5 bases at V and 10 bases at J, with 25 bases in the middle. Germline CDR1 is MDHEN and CDR2 is SYDVKM. The CDR3, as DNA: TGTGCCAGCAGTGCTTCAAATGGGGGGATTACTCTTCCGCAGTATTTT. Protein product: CASSASNGGITLPQYF.

The genes are TRBV29-1 and TRBJ1-1; 9 bases fit TRBD1. Germline V gives CDR1 SQVTM, CDR2 ANQGSEA. The CDR3 spans 14 residues. The trim removed 2 bases at V and 0 bases at J, leaving 1 base unmatched. The CDR3 is CSVERQGVNTEAFF. The CDR3 region has the DNA TGCAGCGTTGAAAGACAGGGGGTGAACACTGAAGCTTTCTTT.

The chain joins TRBV18 to TRBJ2-1, with D tentatively TRBD1 (5 bases). CDR1 and CDR2 (germline): KGHSH, LQKENI. Trimming removed 2 bases at V and 5 bases at J, with 16 bases between. The CDR3 consists of 16 residues. The CDR3 DNA follows: TGTGCCAGCTCACCATGGTCGGCCAGGGTCGACAATGAGCAGTTCTTC. Translated, it gives CASSPWSARVDNEQFF. The full variable domain, in which reference TRBV18 and TRBJ2-1 provide the parts outside the CDR3, is NAGVMQNPRHLVRRRGQEARLRCSPMKGHSHVYWYRQLPEEGLKFMVYLQKENIIDESGMPKERFSAEFPKEGPSILRIQQVVRGDSAAYFCASSPWSARVDNEQFFGPGTRLTVL.

This clonotype was counted between two and nine times. This could be a read error, since a much larger clone is one nucleotide away. CDR3 amino acids: CASSEEGLLTHERYF. As DNA, the CDR3 is TGTGCCAGCAGTGAAGAGGGTCTTCTGACCCACGAGCGGTACTTC. The J gene is TRBJ2-5, the V gene TRBV2; no firm D call. CDR1 and CDR2 from the germline V gene are SNHLY and FYNNEI. This CDR3 has 15 amino acids. V gave up 1 base and J gave up 13 bases, with 22 bases separating them.

This clonotype occurred many times. The rearrangement links TRBV29-1 to TRBJ2-7; no reliable D call. The germline V and J ends were trimmed by 4 bases and 0 bases, with 10 bases remaining between them. Per the germline V gene, CDR1 is SQVTM and CDR2 is ANQGSEA. The CDR3 sequence is 13 residues long. CDR3 region: CSVVWGSSYEQYF. CDR3 in DNA: TGCAGCGTTGTTTGGGGTAGCTCCTACGAGCAGTACTTC.

The J gene is TRBJ1-2, the V gene TRBV5-1, with 8 bases identical to TRBD1. The germline CDR1 and CDR2 sequences are SGHRS and YFSETQ. V lost 0 bases to trimming and J lost 8 bases; unmatched junction nucleotides: 9. The CDR3 is 15 residues long. CDR3 in amino acids: CASSLDGRGLEGYTF. The CDR3 DNA reads TGCGCCAGCAGCTTGGACGGCAGGGGGCTCGAAGGCTACACCTTC.

CDR3 in DNA: TGTGCCTGGAGTTTTGGGGAGACCCAGTACTTC. This gives the protein CAWSFGETQYF. The gene calls are TRBV30 and TRBJ2-5; D ambiguous. From germline, CDR1 is GTSNPN and CDR2 SVGIG (reference sequence). The length of the CDR3 is 11 residues. Trimming removed 2 bases at V and 5 bases at J, with 6 bases between.

The J gene is TRBJ2-3, the V gene TRBV4-1; 12 nucleotides line up with TRBD2. The CDR3 length is 21 residues. V shed 0 bases and J 1 base; nucleotides not matched to a gene: 14. CDR1 is MGHRA and CDR2 is YSYEKL in the germline V gene. CDR3 sequence (DNA): TGCGCCAGCAGCCAAGATCATTGGGGGGGGGGACTAGCGGGCGGCACAGATACGCAGTATTTT. This gives the protein CASSQDHWGGGLAGGTDTQYF.

This clonotype has only a few counts. The J gene is TRBJ1-2, the V gene TRBV12-3 or TRBV12-4; D gene ambiguous. Between the trimmed V and J ends, which lost 6 bases and 4 bases, there was a span of 12 bases. CDR3 length equals 13 residues. The CDR3 reads CASSRALLYGYTF. The CDR3 DNA reads as TGTGCCAGCAGCCGGGCCCTTCTCTATGGCTACACCTTC.

The gene calls are TRBV27 and TRBJ1-2; TRBD1 matches at 8 bases. CDR1 and CDR2 (germline): MNHEY, SMNVEV (reference sequence). The junction had 6 bases not matched to a gene; V was cut back by 4 bases and J by 2 bases. The CDR3 spans 15 residues. The CDR3, as DNA: TGTGCCAGCAGTTCCAGGACAGGGAAGAACTATGGCTACACCTTC. Translating gives CASSSRTGKNYGYTF.

This clonotype was seen only once. This rearrangement joins TRBV18 to TRBJ1-5; possible D gene TRBD1, 5 bases. Trimming shortened V by 4 bases and J by 3 bases, and 10 bases separated the two germline ends. Germline V gene data show CDR1 as KGHSH and CDR2 as LQKENI. This CDR3 spans 14 amino acids. The DNA for the CDR3 is TGTGCCAGCTCACAGGGACTGCTCAATCAGCCCCAGCATTTT. Amino acid sequence: CASSQGLLNQPQHF.

J is TRBJ1-5 and V is TRBV7-3; a possible D gene is TRBD1 (5 bases). The V end was cut by 5 bases, the J end by 0 bases, with 17 bases between. This CDR3 is built from 17 residues. Germline CDR1 is SGHTA and CDR2 is FQGTGA. The CDR3 is CASSDRGRDYSNQPQHF. Here the CDR3 DNA reads TGTGCCAGCAGCGATAGGGGCAGGGATTATAGCAATCAGCCCCAGCATTTT.

This clonotype came up once. The chain links TRBV20-1 to TRBJ2-1, with 8 bases fitting TRBD1. Matching the DNA end better, TRBJ2-7 makes the J call doubtful. This CDR3 contains 14 residues. Germline V gene lookup returns CDR1 DFQATT and CDR2 SNEGSKA (reference sequence). The CDR3 region has the DNA TGCAGTGCGGATGGACAGGGCGCCTACAATGAGCAGTACTTC. Translation gives CSADGQGAYNEQYF.

The chain uses TRBV6-1 and TRBJ2-7; TRBD1 matches at 12 bases. CDR3 size: 18 residues. J was trimmed by 4 bases and V by 5 bases; bases with no gene match: 15. CDR1 and CDR2 from the germline V gene are MNHNS and SASEGT. CDR3 in DNA: TGTGCCAGCAGTCGAGGGACAGGGGGCGTGAGGAGGAGGTACGAGCAGTACTTC. This codes for CASSRGTGGVRRRYEQYF.